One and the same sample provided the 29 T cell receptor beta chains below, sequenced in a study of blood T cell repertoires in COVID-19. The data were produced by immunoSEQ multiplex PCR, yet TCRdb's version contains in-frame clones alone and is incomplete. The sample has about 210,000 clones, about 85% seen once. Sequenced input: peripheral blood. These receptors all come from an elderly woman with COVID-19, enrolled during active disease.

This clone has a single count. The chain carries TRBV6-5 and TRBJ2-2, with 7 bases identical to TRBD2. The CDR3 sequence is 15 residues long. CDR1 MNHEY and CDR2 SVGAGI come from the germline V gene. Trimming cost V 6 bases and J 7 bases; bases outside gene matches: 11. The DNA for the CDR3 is TGTGCCAGCAGGAACGGGCGGGGGAGCGGCGGGGAGCTGTTTTTT. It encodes CASRNGRGSGGELFF.

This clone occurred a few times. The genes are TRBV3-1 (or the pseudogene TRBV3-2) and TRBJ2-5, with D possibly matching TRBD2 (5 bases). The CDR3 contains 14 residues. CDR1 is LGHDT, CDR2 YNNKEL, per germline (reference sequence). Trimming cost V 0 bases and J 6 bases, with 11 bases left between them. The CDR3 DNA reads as TGTGCCAGCAGCCAAGACGCTAGCTCTAAGACCCAGTACTTC. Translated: CASSQDASSKTQYF.

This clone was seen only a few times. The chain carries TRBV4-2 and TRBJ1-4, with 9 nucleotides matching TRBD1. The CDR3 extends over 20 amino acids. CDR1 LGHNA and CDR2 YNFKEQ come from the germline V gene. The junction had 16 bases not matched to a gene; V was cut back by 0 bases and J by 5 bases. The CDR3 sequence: CASSQEAVVGTGSRNEKLFF. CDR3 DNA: TGTGCCAGCAGCCAAGAGGCCGTTGTGGGGACAGGGTCTCGGAATGAAAAACTGTTTTTT.

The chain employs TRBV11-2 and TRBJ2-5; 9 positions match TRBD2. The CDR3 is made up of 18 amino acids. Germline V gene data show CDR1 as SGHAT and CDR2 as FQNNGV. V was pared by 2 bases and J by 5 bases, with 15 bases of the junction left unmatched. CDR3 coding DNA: TGTGCCAGCAGCTTAACCCGGTCGGCGGGGGGGCCTCGCGAGACCCAGTACTTC. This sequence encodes CASSLTRSAGGPRETQYF. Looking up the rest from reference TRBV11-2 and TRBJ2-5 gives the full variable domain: EAGVAQSPRYKIIEKRQSVAFWCNPISGHATLYWYQQILGQGPKLLIQFQNNGVVDDSQLPKDRFSAERLKGVDSTLKIQPAKLEDSAVYLCASSLTRSAGGPRETQYFGPGTRLLVL.

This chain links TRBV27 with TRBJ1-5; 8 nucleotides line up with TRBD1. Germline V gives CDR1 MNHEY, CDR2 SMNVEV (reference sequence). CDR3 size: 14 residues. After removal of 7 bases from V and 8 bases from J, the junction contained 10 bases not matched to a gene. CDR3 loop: CASTSGQGGEPQHF. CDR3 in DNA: TGTGCCAGCACCTCAGGACAGGGAGGGGAGCCCCAGCATTTT.

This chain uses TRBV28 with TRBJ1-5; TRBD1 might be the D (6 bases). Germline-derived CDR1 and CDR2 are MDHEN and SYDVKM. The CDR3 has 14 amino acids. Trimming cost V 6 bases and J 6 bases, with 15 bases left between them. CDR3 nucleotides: TGTGCCAGCAGACCGTACAGGGACGGTCAGCCCCAGCATTTT. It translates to CASRPYRDGQPQHF. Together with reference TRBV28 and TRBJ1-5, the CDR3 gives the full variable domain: DVKVTQSSRYLVKRTGEKVFLECVQDMDHENMFWYRQDPGLGLRLIYFSYDVKMKEKGDIPEGYSVSREKKERFSLILESASTNQTSMYLCASRPYRDGQPQHFGDGTRLSIL.

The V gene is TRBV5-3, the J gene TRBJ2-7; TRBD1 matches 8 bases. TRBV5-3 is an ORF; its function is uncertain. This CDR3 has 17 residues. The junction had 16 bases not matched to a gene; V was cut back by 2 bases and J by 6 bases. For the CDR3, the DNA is TGTGCCAGAAGCTTTTTAAGTGTGCGAGACAGGGGTCGCGAGCAGTACTTC. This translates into CARSFLSVRDRGREQYF.

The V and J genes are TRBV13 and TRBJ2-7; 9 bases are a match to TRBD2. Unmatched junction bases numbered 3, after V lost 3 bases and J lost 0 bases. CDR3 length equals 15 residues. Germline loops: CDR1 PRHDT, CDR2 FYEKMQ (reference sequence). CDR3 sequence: CASSLRGGLSYEQYF. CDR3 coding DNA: TGTGCCAGCAGCTTGCGGGGGGGCCTCTCCTACGAGCAGTACTTC.

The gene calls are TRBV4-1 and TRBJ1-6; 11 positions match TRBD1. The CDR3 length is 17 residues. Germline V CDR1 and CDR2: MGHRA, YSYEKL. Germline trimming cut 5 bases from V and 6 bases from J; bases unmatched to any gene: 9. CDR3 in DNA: TGCGCCAGCAGCAACGGACAGGGGGCGCTTGGTAATTCACCCCTCCACTTT. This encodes CASSNGQGALGNSPLHF.

The CDR3 DNA reads as TGTGCCAGCAGCTGGGGCGGCACTAACTATGGCTACACCTTC. Its translation is CASSWGGTNYGYTF. The chain is built from TRBV7-9 and TRBJ1-2; D might be TRBD1 (5 bases). CDR3 length equals 14 residues. CDR1 is SEHNR, CDR2 FQNEAQ, per germline (reference sequence). Trimming removed 4 bases from V and 0 bases from J, with 9 bases in between.

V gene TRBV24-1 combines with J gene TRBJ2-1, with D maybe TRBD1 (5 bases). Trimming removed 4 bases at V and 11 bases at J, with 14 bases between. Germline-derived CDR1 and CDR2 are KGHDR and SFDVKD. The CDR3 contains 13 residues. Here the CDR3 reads CATSEPSQGQQFF. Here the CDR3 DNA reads TGTGCCACCAGTGAACCAAGCCAGGGTCAGCAGTTCTTC.

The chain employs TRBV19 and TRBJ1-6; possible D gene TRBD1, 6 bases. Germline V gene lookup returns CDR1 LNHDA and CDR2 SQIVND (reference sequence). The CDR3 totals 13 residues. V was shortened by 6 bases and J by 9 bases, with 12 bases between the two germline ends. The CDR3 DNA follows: TGTGCCAGTAGACAGGGAATGGCTTCACCCCTCCACTTT. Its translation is CASRQGMASPLHF.

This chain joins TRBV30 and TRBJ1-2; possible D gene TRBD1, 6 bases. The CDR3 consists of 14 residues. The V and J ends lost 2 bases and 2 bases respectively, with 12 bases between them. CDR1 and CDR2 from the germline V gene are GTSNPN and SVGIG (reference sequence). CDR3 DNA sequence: TGTGCCTGGAGTCCCGATCAGGGGAACTATGGCTACACCTTC. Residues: CAWSPDQGNYGYTF. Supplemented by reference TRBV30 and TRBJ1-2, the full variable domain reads SQTIHQWPATLVQPVGSPLSLECTVEGTSNPNLYWYRQAAGRGLQLLFYSVGIGQISSEVPQNLSASRPQDRQFILSSKKLLLSDSGFYLCAWSPDQGNYGYTFGSGTRLTVV.

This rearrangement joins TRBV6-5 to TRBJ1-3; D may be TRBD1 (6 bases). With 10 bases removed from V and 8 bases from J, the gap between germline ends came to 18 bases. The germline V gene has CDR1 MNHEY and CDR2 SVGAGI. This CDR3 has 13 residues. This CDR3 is CATGAGAPDTIYF. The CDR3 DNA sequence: TGTGCCACCGGGGCGGGGGCCCCGGACACCATATATTTT.

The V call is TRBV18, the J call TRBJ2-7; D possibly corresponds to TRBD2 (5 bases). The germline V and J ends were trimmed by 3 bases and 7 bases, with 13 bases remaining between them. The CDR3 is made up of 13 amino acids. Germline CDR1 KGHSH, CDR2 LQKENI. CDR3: CASSPGLWGEQYV. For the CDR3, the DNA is TGTGCCAGCTCACCTGGACTTTGGGGTGAGCAGTACGTC.

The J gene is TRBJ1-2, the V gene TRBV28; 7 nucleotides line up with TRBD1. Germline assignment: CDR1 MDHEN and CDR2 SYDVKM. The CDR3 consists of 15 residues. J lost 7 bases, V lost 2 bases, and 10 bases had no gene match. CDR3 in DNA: TGTGCCAGCAGTTTAGAGGCAGGGGGAATGGGTGGCTACACCTTC. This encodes CASSLEAGGMGGYTF.

The CDR3 reads CASSQGYDSPLHF. As DNA, the CDR3 is TGTGCCAGCAGCCAAGGTTATGATTCACCCCTCCACTTT. V and J are TRBV3-1 (or the pseudogene TRBV3-2) and TRBJ1-6; D ambiguous. Germline V gene data show CDR1 as LGHDT and CDR2 as YNNKEL (reference sequence). The CDR3 consists of 13 residues. The V and J ends lost 1 base and 8 bases respectively, with 6 bases between them.

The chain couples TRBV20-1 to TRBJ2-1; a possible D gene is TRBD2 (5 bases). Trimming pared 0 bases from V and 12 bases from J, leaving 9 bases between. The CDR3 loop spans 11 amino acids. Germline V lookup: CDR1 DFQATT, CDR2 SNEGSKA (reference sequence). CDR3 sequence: CSARDLGVQFF. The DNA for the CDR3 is TGCAGTGCTAGAGATCTGGGAGTGCAGTTCTTC.

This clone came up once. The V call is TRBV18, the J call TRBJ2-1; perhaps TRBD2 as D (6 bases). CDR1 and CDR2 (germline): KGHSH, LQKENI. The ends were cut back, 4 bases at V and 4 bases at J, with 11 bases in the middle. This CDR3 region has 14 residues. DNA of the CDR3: TGTGCCAGCTCACTCTCGGCGGGGTACAATGAGCAGTTCTTC. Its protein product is CASSLSAGYNEQFF.

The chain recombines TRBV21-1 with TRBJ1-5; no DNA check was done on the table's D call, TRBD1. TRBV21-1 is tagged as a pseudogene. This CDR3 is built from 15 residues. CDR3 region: CASSKANHRDQPQHF. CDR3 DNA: TGTGCCAGCAGCAAAGCGAATCACAGGGATCAGCCCCAGCATTTT.

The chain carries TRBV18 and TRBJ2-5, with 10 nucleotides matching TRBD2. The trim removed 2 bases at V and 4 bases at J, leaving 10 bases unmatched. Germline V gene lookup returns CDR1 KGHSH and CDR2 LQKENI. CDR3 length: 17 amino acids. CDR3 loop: CASSPSSGGASGETQYF. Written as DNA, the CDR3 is TGTGCCAGCTCACCATCCAGCGGGGGGGCCTCGGGAGAGACCCAGTACTTC.

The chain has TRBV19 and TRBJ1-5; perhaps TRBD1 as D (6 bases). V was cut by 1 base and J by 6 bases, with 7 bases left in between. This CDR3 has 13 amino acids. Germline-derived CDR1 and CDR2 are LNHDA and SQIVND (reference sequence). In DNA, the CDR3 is TGTGCCAGTAGTATAGTGGACAGTCAGCCCCAGCATTTT. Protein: CASSIVDSQPQHF.

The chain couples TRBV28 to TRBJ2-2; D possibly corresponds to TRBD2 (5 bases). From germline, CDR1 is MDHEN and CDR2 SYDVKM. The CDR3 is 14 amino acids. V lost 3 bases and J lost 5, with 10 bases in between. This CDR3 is CASSFLQRTGELFF. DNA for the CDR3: TGTGCCAGCAGTTTTTTACAGCGGACCGGGGAGCTGTTTTTT.

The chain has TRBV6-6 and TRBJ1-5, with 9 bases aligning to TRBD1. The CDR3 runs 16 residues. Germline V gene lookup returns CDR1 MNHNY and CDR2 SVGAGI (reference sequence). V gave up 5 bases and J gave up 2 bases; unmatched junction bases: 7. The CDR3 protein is CASSADRGIGNQPQHF. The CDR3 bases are TGTGCCAGCAGTGCGGACAGGGGAATCGGCAATCAGCCCCAGCATTTT.

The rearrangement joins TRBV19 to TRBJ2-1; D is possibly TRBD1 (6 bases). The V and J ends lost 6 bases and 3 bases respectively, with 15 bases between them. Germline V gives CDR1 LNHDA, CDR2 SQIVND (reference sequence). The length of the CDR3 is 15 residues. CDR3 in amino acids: CASRQGAEYYNEQFF. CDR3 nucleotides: TGTGCCAGTAGACAGGGTGCCGAATACTACAATGAGCAGTTCTTC.

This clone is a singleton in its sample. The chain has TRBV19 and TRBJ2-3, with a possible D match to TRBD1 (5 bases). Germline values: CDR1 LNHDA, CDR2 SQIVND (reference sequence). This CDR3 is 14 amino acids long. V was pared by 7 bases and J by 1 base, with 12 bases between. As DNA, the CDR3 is TGTGCCAGTATGGCAGGGTTTGGCACAGATACGCAGTATTTT. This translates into CASMAGFGTDTQYF. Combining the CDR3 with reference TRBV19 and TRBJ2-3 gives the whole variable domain DGGITQSPKYLFRKEGQNVTLSCEQNLNHDAMYWYRQDPGQGLRLIYYSQIVNDFQKGDIAEGYSVSREKKESFPLTVTSAQKNPTAFYLCASMAGFGTDTQYFGPGTRLTVL.

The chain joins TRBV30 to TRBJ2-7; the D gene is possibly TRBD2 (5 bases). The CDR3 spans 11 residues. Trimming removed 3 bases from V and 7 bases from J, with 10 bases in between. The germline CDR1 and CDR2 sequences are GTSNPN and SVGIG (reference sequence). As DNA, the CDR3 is TGTGCCTGGAGCGGCGGGCATGAGCAGTACTTC. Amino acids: CAWSGGHEQYF.

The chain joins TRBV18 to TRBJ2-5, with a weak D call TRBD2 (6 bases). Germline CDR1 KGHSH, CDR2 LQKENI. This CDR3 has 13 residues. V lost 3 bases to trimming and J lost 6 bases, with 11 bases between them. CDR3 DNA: TGTGCCAGCTCACCGTTGGAGGGGCAGACCCAGTACTTC. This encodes CASSPLEGQTQYF. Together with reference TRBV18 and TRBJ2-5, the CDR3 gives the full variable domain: NAGVMQNPRHLVRRRGQEARLRCSPMKGHSHVYWYRQLPEEGLKFMVYLQKENIIDESGMPKERFSAEFPKEGPSILRIQQVVRGDSAAYFCASSPLEGQTQYFGPGTRLLVL.

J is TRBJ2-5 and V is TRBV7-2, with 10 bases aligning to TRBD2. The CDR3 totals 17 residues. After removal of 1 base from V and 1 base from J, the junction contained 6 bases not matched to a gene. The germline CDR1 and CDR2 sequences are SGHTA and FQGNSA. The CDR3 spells CASSLGSASGGQETQYF. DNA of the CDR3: TGTGCCAGCAGCTTAGGGTCGGCTAGCGGGGGCCAAGAGACCCAGTACTTC.